Sequencing of this T cell receptor beta chain was carried out in a study of shared clonotypes between healthy human individuals. General study points: Across subsets, estimated richness was generally greater for naive than for memory populations. Generation probability values for non-shared clonotypes were lower than those for clonotypes shared by all four donors.

A remark on this clone: Its antigen is undetermined.

Each sorted subset replicate got 200 ng genomic DNA, roughly 30,000 genomes. Libraries were prepared by immunoSEQ multiplex PCR; TCRdb keeps only in-frame clonotypes and omits some of them. The table records roughly 1.4 million clones, 98% of them present only once. Looked up from germline, CDR1 is SGDLS and CDR2 is YYNGEE. Trimming stripped 4 bases from V and 0 bases from J, with 17 bases between. The CDR3 is 17 residues long. Negatively enriched CD4+ T cells were divided by CD45RA into naive and memory. The sequenced sample consisted of naive CD4+ T cells sorted from blood. Subset here: CD45RA+ positively selected. The chain carries TRBV9 and TRBJ1-3; D gene unclear. This TCR derives from a man under 40 in good health. This CDR3 is CASSLAPLLSSGNTIYF. The CDR3 nucleotides read TGTGCCAGCAGCCTAGCGCCTCTTCTGAGCTCTGGAAACACCATATATTTT.